A selection of T cell receptor beta chains follows, all from one sample in a study of low-dose radiotherapy and immunotherapy resistance in tumors. TCRdb reprocessed the reads via MiXCR and lists one record per CDR3 protein. This sample has about 44,000 distinct CDR3 sequences, with around 25% found just once. Source: PBMCs, taken after low-dose radiotherapy plus immunotherapy. These receptors were collected from a male donor with prostate cancer. Both conserved end residues are part of each CDR3. D genes are given only for firm matches. Part of the rows lack a size; the others show once, few, many or a class for expanded clones.

>NA|many|TRBJ1-1|TRBV14
CASSPPRNTLNTEAFF
TGTGCCAGCAGCCCACCTAGGAATACGTTGAACACTGAAGCTTTCTTT
>TRBD1|many|TRBJ1-2|TRBV5-1
CASQSGGDYGYTF
TGCGCCAGCCAATCAGGGGGCGACTATGGCTACACCTTC
>TRBD2|many|TRBJ2-1|TRBV7-3
CASRGTSGGASYNEQFF
TGTGCCAGCAGGGGGACTAGCGGGGGAGCGTCCTACAATGAGCAGTTCTTC
>TRBD2|many|TRBJ2-7|TRBV15
CATSSRTSGAYEQYF
TGTGCCACCAGCAGTCGGACTAGCGGTGCCTACGAGCAGTACTTC
>TRBD2|NA|TRBJ2-1|TRBV3-1
CASSQDSGSPDEQFF
TGTGCCAGCAGCCAAGATAGCGGGAGTCCGGATGAGCAGTTCTTC
>TRBD2|NA|TRBJ2-1|TRBV28
CASSLGLAEGHNEQFF
TGTGCCAGCAGTTTGGGACTAGCGGAGGGTCACAATGAGCAGTTCTTC
>NA|many|TRBJ2-1|TRBV20-1
CSARDWGEGEQFF
TGCAGTGCTAGAGATTGGGGCGAGGGTGAGCAGTTCTTC
>TRBD2|few|TRBJ2-7|TRBV12-3/TRBV12-4
CASSTGLAGTGVLSYEQYF
TGTGCCAGCAGCACGGGACTAGCGGGGACGGGGGTACTTTCCTACGAGCAGTACTTC
>TRBD1|many|TRBJ2-5|TRBV4-3
CASSQRMTGLGETQYF
TGCGCCAGCAGCCAACGAATGACAGGGCTGGGAGAGACCCAGTACTTC
>TRBD1|NA|TRBJ2-1|TRBV6-6
CASRTGGSYNEQFF
TGTGCCAGCAGAACAGGGGGCTCCTACAATGAGCAGTTCTTC
>TRBD2|once|TRBJ2-7|TRBV10-3
CAISGRAQYEQYF
TGTGCCATCAGCGGGAGGGCCCAATACGAGCAGTACTTC
>NA|many|TRBJ1-1|TRBV20-1
CSARPPGGVGDTEAFF
TGCAGTGCTAGACCGCCGGGGGGGGTCGGGGACACTGAAGCTTTCTTT
>NA|many|TRBJ1-3|TRBV30
CAWTRDSTGNTIYF
TGTGCCTGGACCCGAGACTCGACTGGAAACACCATATATTTT
>TRBD1|many|TRBJ1-2|TRBV3-1
CASSQDWTGRPGYTF
TGTGCCAGCAGCCAAGATTGGACAGGTCGCCCTGGCTACACCTTC
>NA|many|TRBJ2-7|TRBV6-6
CASRGGGPSWEQYF
TGTGCCAGCAGGGGGGGGGGGCCTTCTTGGGAGCAGTACTTC
>NA|many|TRBJ2-7|TRBV7-6
CASSWTTSYEQYF
TGTGCCAGCAGCTGGACTACCTCCTACGAGCAGTACTTC
>NA|many|TRBJ2-1|TRBV28
CASSSAAPTMKYKQFF
TGTGCCAGCAGTTCAGCAGCTCCTACAATGAAGTACAAGCAGTTCTTC
>NA|NA|TRBJ1-1|TRBV28
CASSSETKAFF
TGTGCCAGCAGTTCGGAGACCAAAGCTTTCTTT
>NA|many|TRBJ2-5|TRBV6-6
CASSPPTLRQETQYF
TGTGCCAGCAGCCCTCCGACCCTTCGTCAAGAGACCCAGTACTTC
>TRBD1|NA|TRBJ2-7|TRBV30
CAAHRGATYEQYF
TGTGCCGCTCACAGGGGCGCCACCTACGAGCAGTACTTC
>NA|few|TRBJ2-1|TRBV12-3/TRBV12-4
CASSTTDEQFF
TGTGCCAGCAGTACTACGGATGAGCAGTTCTTC
>NA|many|TRBJ1-5|TRBV21-1
CASSKDQGAREGIQPQHF
TGTGCCAGCAGCAAAGACCAGGGGGCGCGGGAGGGCATTCAGCCCCAGCATTTT
>NA|many|TRBJ2-1|TRBV7-9
CASSSAPSSEQFF
TGTGCCAGCAGCTCGGCGCCTAGCAGTGAGCAGTTCTTC
>NA|many|TRBJ1-3|TRBV5-1
CASSSEAGGNTIYF
TGCGCCAGCAGCTCCGAAGCAGGTGGAAACACCATATATTTT
>TRBD2|many|TRBJ2-5|TRBV2
CASSPGTSGRQETQYF
TGTGCCAGCAGCCCCGGGACTAGCGGGAGGCAAGAGACCCAGTACTTC
>NA|once|TRBJ2-2|TRBV24-1
CATSDLRLYTGELLF
TGTGCCACCAGTGATTTGCGGCTGTACACCGGGGAGCTGTTATTT
>NA|NA|TRBJ1-5|TRBV6-2/TRBV6-3
CASSPHQPQHF
TGTGCCAGCAGTCCCCATCAGCCCCAGCATTTT
>NA|NA|TRBJ2-2|TRBV19
CASSIGGGHTGELFF
TGTGCCAGTAGTATAGGGGGGGGGCACACCGGGGAGCTGTTTTTT
>TRBD2|NA|TRBJ2-1|TRBV10-3
CAISEQTSGSFDEQFF
TGTGCCATCAGTGAGCAGACTAGCGGGAGTTTCGATGAGCAGTTCTTC
>NA|many|TRBJ2-3|TRBV20-1
CSARDGSGDWRGTDTQYF
TGCAGTGCTAGGGATGGATCCGGGGACTGGCGCGGCACAGATACGCAGTATTTT
>TRBD1|many|TRBJ1-1|TRBV10-3
CAISSQGVNTEAFF
TGTGCCATCAGTTCACAGGGGGTGAACACTGAAGCTTTCTTT
>TRBD2|many|TRBJ2-1|TRBV5-6
CASSLRGLTSTPEQFF
TGTGCCAGCAGCTTGCGGGGACTAACCTCCACACCTGAGCAGTTCTTC
>TRBD1|many|TRBJ1-2|TRBV4-1
CASSPMTGADYGYTF
TGCGCCAGCAGCCCTATGACAGGGGCGGATTATGGCTACACCTTC
>TRBD2|many|TRBJ2-3|TRBV20-1
CSARARSGGSTDTQYF
TGCAGTGCTAGAGCTAGGAGCGGGGGGAGCACAGATACGCAGTATTTT
>NA|many|TRBJ1-1|TRBV19
CASTPASGMNTEAFF
TGTGCCAGTACTCCCGCGTCGGGGATGAACACTGAAGCTTTCTTT
>NA|many|TRBJ2-1|TRBV12-5
CASGLAYNEQFF
TGTGCTAGTGGTTTGGCCTACAATGAGCAGTTCTTC
>NA|many|TRBJ1-2|TRBV15
CATSRDRFNYGYTF
TGTGCCACCAGCAGAGATCGCTTTAACTATGGCTACACCTTC
>TRBD1|NA|TRBJ1-5|TRBV27
CASTTTGGANQPQHF
TGTGCCAGCACCACCACAGGGGGCGCGAATCAGCCCCAGCATTTT
>NA|many|TRBJ2-2|TRBV19
CASSPDRRDTGELFF
TGTGCCAGTAGTCCGGATAGAAGGGACACCGGGGAGCTGTTTTTT
>TRBD1|many|TRBJ1-5|TRBV6-6
CASSYRTGGSNQPQHF
TGTGCCAGCAGTTACAGGACAGGGGGGAGCAATCAGCCCCAGCATTTT
>TRBD1|many|TRBJ2-3|TRBV5-6
CASSRGQGGTTDTQYF
TGTGCCAGCAGTCGGGGACAGGGGGGGACCACAGATACGCAGTATTTT
>NA|many|TRBJ1-1|TRBV4-1
CASSPPGNTEAFF
TGCGCCAGCAGCCCGCCTGGGAACACTGAAGCTTTCTTT
>NA|many|TRBJ2-7|TRBV14
CASSLGPSSYEQYF
TGTGCCAGCAGCCTAGGACCAAGCTCCTACGAGCAGTACTTC
>NA|many|TRBJ2-1|TRBV25-1
CASSDWGRDNEQFF
TGTGCCAGCAGTGATTGGGGCAGAGACAATGAGCAGTTCTTC
>TRBD1|NA|TRBJ1-3|TRBV30
CAWTPTGVSGNTIYF
TGTGCCTGGACCCCCACAGGGGTTTCGGGAAACACCATATATTTT
>NA|many|TRBJ2-5|TRBV7-8
CASSPRGRPTKETQYF
TGTGCCAGCAGCCCCCGGGGAAGACCAACAAAAGAGACCCAGTACTTC
>TRBD2|many|TRBJ2-1|TRBV29-1
CSALGLAGVSYNEQFF
TGCAGCGCACTGGGGCTAGCGGGAGTCTCCTACAATGAGCAGTTCTTC